The 29 T cell receptor beta chains below come from one sample, sequenced in a study of blood T cell repertoires in COVID-19. Profiled with immunoSEQ multiplex PCR; TCRdb holds only in-frame clones, not every one. Of about 300,000 clones in the sample, almost 90% were seen once. Sequenced sample: PBMCs or T cells enriched from blood (not recorded which). Receptors were obtained from a woman aged 18-35 years with acute COVID-19.

This chain links TRBV15 with TRBJ2-1, with TRBD1 matching 7 bases. CDR1 and CDR2 from the germline V gene are LNHNV and YYDKDF (reference sequence). The CDR3 sequence is 12 residues long. V trimming: 8 bases; J trimming: 6 bases; junction bases outside the gene matches: 4. For the CDR3, the DNA is TGTGCCACCTTGGGACAGTTCAATGAGCAGTTCTTC. Its protein is CATLGQFNEQFF.

The chain couples TRBV7-2 to TRBJ2-7; D unresolved. V lost 4 bases and J lost 0, with 10 bases in between. This CDR3 has 14 amino acids. Germline loops: CDR1 SGHTA, CDR2 FQGNSA. This chain's CDR3 is CASSSRSGSYEQYF. DNA for the CDR3: TGTGCCAGCAGCTCCCGATCCGGCTCCTACGAGCAGTACTTC.

This chain uses TRBV4-1 with TRBJ2-3; TRBD2 agrees at 9 bases. The V gene end was trimmed by 0 bases and the J gene end by 3 bases; junction bases not matched to a gene: 7. CDR1 and CDR2 (germline): MGHRA, YSYEKL. This CDR3 is built from 17 residues. CDR3 region: CASSQEGGRALTDTQYF. CDR3 DNA sequence: TGCGCCAGCAGCCAAGAAGGCGGGAGGGCCCTGACAGATACGCAGTATTTT.

The chain has TRBV11-2 and TRBJ2-1, with D hard to call. Per the germline V gene, CDR1 is SGHAT and CDR2 is FQNNGV. This CDR3 region has 14 residues. Trimming removed 1 base from V and 2 bases from J, with 6 bases in between. The CDR3 protein is CASSLAAAYNEQFF. DNA of the CDR3: TGTGCCAGCAGCTTAGCGGCGGCCTACAATGAGCAGTTCTTC.

The J gene is TRBJ2-6, the V gene TRBV19; D is ambiguous. Per germline, CDR1 LNHDA and CDR2 SQIVND (reference sequence). There are 13 residues in the CDR3. The V and J ends lost 5 bases and 1 base respectively, with 3 bases between them. The CDR3 sequence: CASSQSGANVLTF. DNA of the CDR3: TGTGCCAGTAGTCAGTCTGGGGCCAACGTCCTGACTTTC.

The chain employs TRBV7-9 and TRBJ2-5; 7 bases align to TRBD1. The J segment lost 4 bases and the V segment lost 5 bases, leaving 4 bases of the junction unmatched. The CDR3 is 13 residues long. CDR1 SEHNR and CDR2 FQNEAQ come from the germline V gene (reference sequence). Written as DNA, the CDR3 is TGTGCCAGCAGCACAAGGGGGCCAGAGACCCAGTACTTC. It specifies CASSTRGPETQYF.

V gene TRBV7-2 combines with J gene TRBJ2-1, with TRBD2 matching 10 bases. Per germline, CDR1 SGHTA and CDR2 FQGNSA. Trimming removed 5 bases from V and 4 bases from J; junction bases left unmatched: 8. CDR3 length: 16 amino acids. For the CDR3, the DNA is TGTGCCAGCAGCGTCCAAGCGGGAGGGCTATACAATGAGCAGTTCTTC. Amino acid sequence: CASSVQAGGLYNEQFF. The variable domain in full, with the rest retrieved from reference TRBV7-2 and TRBJ2-1, is GAGVSQSPSNKVTEKGKDVELRCDPISGHTALYWYRQSLGQGLEFLIYFQGNSAPDKSGLPSDRFSAERTGGSVSTLTIQRTQQEDSAVYLCASSVQAGGLYNEQFFGPGTRLTVL.

This clone was found once. The CDR3 is CASSLTGHEQYF. The CDR3 nucleotides read TGTGCCAGCAGTCTCACAGGGCACGAGCAGTACTTC. The rearrangement joins TRBV12-3 or TRBV12-4 to TRBJ2-7, with D possibly matching TRBD1 (6 bases). With 5 bases removed from V and 5 bases from J, the gap between germline ends came to 10 bases. This CDR3 is built from 12 residues.

The chain has TRBV7-9 and TRBJ2-1, with 8 bases fitting TRBD2. Germline CDR1 and CDR2: SEHNR and FQNEAQ (reference sequence). There are 15 residues in the CDR3. The V segment lost 5 bases and the J segment 7 bases; nucleotides outside the gene matches: 10. The CDR3: CASSHRSGSPNEQFF. The CDR3 DNA follows: TGTGCCAGCAGCCACCGAAGCGGGAGTCCGAATGAGCAGTTCTTC.

The rearrangement uses TRBV29-1 and TRBJ2-7; D uncertain. Trimming took off 5 bases at V and 2 bases at J, with 7 bases between the two ends. Germline V gene data show CDR1 as SQVTM and CDR2 as ANQGSEA. The CDR3 runs 11 residues. The CDR3 DNA reads TGCAGCGTTCTTGGCACCTACGAGCAGTACTTC. As protein: CSVLGTYEQYF.

The CDR3: CASSDYNGELFF. The CDR3 nucleotides are TGTGCCAGCAGCGACTACAACGGGGAGCTGTTTTTT. The V call is TRBV28, the J call TRBJ2-2, with a tentative D call TRBD2 (5 bases). The CDR3 runs to 12 residues. The germline V gene has CDR1 MDHEN and CDR2 SYDVKM. V was clipped by 6 bases and J by 7 bases, with 9 bases between them.

This clone was seen once. The chain is built from TRBV12-2 and TRBJ1-4. TRBV12-2 is described as a pseudogene. The CDR3 has 15 amino acids. This CDR3 is CASRLVTQTEEKLFF. CDR3 DNA: TGTGCAAGTCGCTTGGTGACTCAAACCGAAGAAAAACTGTTTTTT.

The chain uses TRBV28 and TRBJ2-1; possibly TRBD1 for D (7 bases). This CDR3 is built from 12 residues. Germline lookup yields CDR1 MDHEN and CDR2 SYDVKM. The DNA of the CDR3 is TGTTCAGGGGGGCCTTATATTAATGAGCAGTTCTTC. This gives the protein CSGGPYINEQFF. The full variable domain, completed using reference TRBV28 and TRBJ2-1, is DVKVTQSSRYLVKRTGEKVFLECVQDMDHENMFWYRQDPGLGLRLIYFSYDVKMKEKGDIPEGYSVSREKKERFSLILESASTNQTSMYLCSGGPYINEQFFGPGTRLTVL.

The rearrangement uses TRBV28 and TRBJ1-5; 7 positions match TRBD1. Germline V lookup: CDR1 MDHEN, CDR2 SYDVKM. J gave up 3 bases and V 4 bases, and 9 bases lay outside the gene matches. The CDR3 is made up of 16 amino acids. The CDR3, as DNA: TGTGCCAGCAGTTCCAGGGGGATAAGGGCCAATCAGCCCCAGCATTTT. The encoded protein is CASSSRGIRANQPQHF. Using reference TRBV28 and TRBJ1-5 for the parts outside the CDR3, the full variable domain is DVKVTQSSRYLVKRTGEKVFLECVQDMDHENMFWYRQDPGLGLRLIYFSYDVKMKEKGDIPEGYSVSREKKERFSLILESASTNQTSMYLCASSSRGIRANQPQHFGDGTRLSIL.

V gene TRBV18 combines with J gene TRBJ2-5; D is possibly TRBD2 (5 bases). The V end was cut by 3 bases, the J end by 4 bases, with 15 bases between. There are 15 residues in the CDR3. Germline V gene lookup returns CDR1 KGHSH and CDR2 LQKENI. The CDR3 nucleotides read TGTGCCAGCTCACCCAGTCGGGGAGATAGAGAGACCCAGTACTTC. This encodes CASSPSRGDRETQYF.

This clone occurred once. The genes are TRBV5-1 and TRBJ2-3; TRBD2 matches 7 bases. The V gene end was trimmed by 1 base and the J gene end by 0 bases; junction bases not matched to a gene: 5. This CDR3 comprises 16 residues. Germline CDR1 reads SGHRS; CDR2 reads YFSETQ. The CDR3 DNA follows: TGCGCCAGCAGCTTGAGTGGCGGGAGTAGCACAGATACGCAGTATTTT. Translating it yields CASSLSGGSSTDTQYF.

V gene TRBV5-1 combines with J gene TRBJ1-5; D uncertain. V lost 4 bases to trimming and J lost 2 bases, with 13 bases between them. This CDR3 has 15 residues. The germline V gene has CDR1 SGHRS and CDR2 YFSETQ. The CDR3 sequence is CASSPFTGGNQPQHF. The CDR3 DNA follows: TGCGCCAGCAGCCCTTTTACCGGGGGCAATCAGCCCCAGCATTTT.

The count of this clone is one. This rearrangement joins TRBV29-1 to TRBJ2-3, with 8 bases aligning to TRBD2. Germline loops: CDR1 SQVTM, CDR2 ANQGSEA. CDR3 length: 15 residues. Losses at the gene ends were 6 bases for V and 0 bases for J; bases not matched to a gene: 8. The CDR3 DNA reads TGCAGCGTCCGCAGCGGGAGCCTCAGCACAGATACGCAGTATTTT. This translates into CSVRSGSLSTDTQYF.

The chain uses TRBV9 and TRBJ2-3; D is possibly TRBD1 (7 bases). CDR3 length equals 14 residues. V lost 0 bases to trimming and J lost 7 bases, with 12 bases between them. Germline loops: CDR1 SGDLS, CDR2 YYNGEE. CDR3 bases: TGTGCCAGCAGCGTAGGAGGAGGGGGCAATACGCAGTATTTT. Translated, it gives CASSVGGGGNTQYF.

This clone turned up a few times. The chain has TRBV3-1 (or the pseudogene TRBV3-2) and TRBJ2-2; the D gene is possibly TRBD1 (6 bases). V was shortened by 4 bases and J by 4 bases, with 16 bases between the two germline ends. Germline V gene lookup returns CDR1 LGHDT and CDR2 YNNKEL (reference sequence). The CDR3 runs 16 residues. The chain's CDR3 is CASSPRTGQITGELFF. Written as DNA, the CDR3 is TGTGCCAGCAGCCCCAGGACCGGACAGATCACCGGGGAGCTGTTTTTT.

The chain couples TRBV27 to TRBJ1-1; 7 positions match TRBD1. With 4 bases clipped from V and 1 base from J, the junction kept 6 bases outside the gene matches. This CDR3 spans 15 amino acids. Germline lookup yields CDR1 MNHEY and CDR2 SMNVEV (reference sequence). CDR3 protein: CASSWWGDRNTEAFF. For the CDR3, the DNA is TGTGCCAGCAGTTGGTGGGGGGACAGGAACACTGAAGCTTTCTTT.

This clone was detected once. The V gene is TRBV9, the J gene TRBJ1-1; no clear D. This CDR3 is 14 amino acids long. Germline V lookup: CDR1 SGDLS, CDR2 YYNGEE. Deletions cut 2 bases from V and 4 bases from J, with 12 bases between. CDR3 region: CASSVSGSGTEAFF. CDR3 nucleotides: TGTGCCAGCAGCGTTTCCGGGAGTGGCACTGAAGCTTTCTTT.

V is TRBV12-3 or TRBV12-4 and J is TRBJ1-5, with a possible D match to TRBD1 (6 bases). The length of the CDR3 is 11 residues. The V gene lost 4 bases and the J gene lost 12 bases, with 10 bases spanning the gap. The CDR3 DNA is TGTGCCAGCAGTTACAGGGAAGGCCAGCATTTT. This translates into CASSYREGQHF.

The rearrangement links TRBV7-9 to TRBJ2-3; 7 bases fit TRBD1. The CDR3 sequence is 16 residues long. Trimming cost V 5 bases and J 4 bases; bases outside gene matches: 12. Germline CDR1 is SEHNR and CDR2 is FQNEAQ (reference sequence). As DNA, the CDR3 is TGTGCCAGCAGCGACCGGGACAGCGGCCTCGCAGATACGCAGTATTTT. It encodes CASSDRDSGLADTQYF.

The rearrangement joins TRBV15 to TRBJ2-5; no reliable D call. Trimming took off 1 base at V and 0 bases at J, with 6 bases between the two ends. The germline gives CDR1 LNHNV, CDR2 YYDKDF (reference sequence). The CDR3 length is 14 residues. Written as DNA, the CDR3 is TGTGCCACCAGCAGAGCCCAGGACCAAGAGACCCAGTACTTC. Translating it yields CATSRAQDQETQYF.

The V and J genes are TRBV7-2 and TRBJ2-7; 7 positions match TRBD2. The CDR3 extends over 15 amino acids. V gave up 1 base and J gave up 2 bases; unmatched junction bases: 5. The V gene's germline CDR1 is SGHTA and CDR2 FQGNSA. The DNA for the CDR3 is TGTGCCAGCAGCTTAGAAAGTGGGGGGGCCTACGAGCAGTACTTC. Residues: CASSLESGGAYEQYF.

Here the CDR3 reads CASSPTRRETYEQYF. In DNA form, the CDR3 reads TGTGCCAGCAGCCCAACCAGGCGGGAAACCTACGAGCAGTACTTC. V and J are TRBV5-8 and TRBJ2-7, with D possibly being TRBD2 (6 bases). Trimming stripped 4 bases from V and 2 bases from J, with 16 bases between. The CDR3 spans 15 residues. Germline V gene lookup returns CDR1 SGHTS and CDR2 YDEGEE.

The chain carries TRBV3-1 (or the pseudogene TRBV3-2) and TRBJ1-5; the D gene is possibly TRBD1 (6 bases). Looked up from germline, CDR1 is LGHDT and CDR2 is YNNKEL (reference sequence). Trimming stripped 2 bases from V and 7 bases from J, with 9 bases between. CDR3 size: 13 residues. The CDR3 loop is CASSQSRGQPQHF. The CDR3 DNA sequence: TGTGCCAGCAGCCAATCGAGGGGGCAGCCCCAGCATTTT.

This clone was recorded a few times. The chain couples TRBV11-3 to TRBJ1-3, with D tentatively TRBD1 (6 bases). The CDR3 length is 16 residues. Germline V gene data show CDR1 as SGHNT and CDR2 as YENEEA. Trimming pared 0 bases from V and 0 bases from J, leaving 9 bases between. The CDR3 sequence is CASSLEDSFSGNTIYF. CDR3 DNA: TGTGCCAGCAGCTTAGAGGACAGTTTCTCTGGAAACACCATATATTTT.